This TCR beta chain was recovered during a study of CD8+ T cells in alopecia areata. Broader study findings: Numerous expanded lesional clones remained in scalp and blood during tofacitinib.

V was clipped by 4 bases and J by 0 bases, with 16 bases between them. This CDR3 has 16 residues. CDR1 and CDR2 (germline): SGHKS, YYEKEE (reference sequence). The treatment was: oral pan-JAK inhibitor, 5-10 mg twice daily. A word on this clone: The antigen is unknown.

RNA, once extracted, was reverse transcribed into cDNA for use as the sequencing template. Measured with immunoSEQ multiplex PCR; TCRdb has only the in-frame clones, and not every one. Of approximately 140,000 clones in the sample, roughly four fifths were seen once. Source: CD8+ T cells sorted from blood, taken at week 4, from a patient treated with tofacitinib. The rearrangement uses TRBV5-5 and TRBJ1-1; D uncertain. This sequence originates from a human donor with alopecia areata. The CDR3 region has the DNA TGTGCCAGCAGCCCCAGGAGGCGTGAGATGAACACTGAAGCTTTCTTT. Translated: CASSPRRREMNTEAFF. The full variable domain, rest sourced from reference TRBV5-5 and TRBJ1-1, is DAGVTQSPTHLIKTRGQQVTLRCSPISGHKSVSWYQQVLGQGPQFIFQYYEKEERGRGNFPDRFSARQFPNYSSELNVNALLLGDSALYLCASSPRRREMNTEAFFGQGTRLTVV.